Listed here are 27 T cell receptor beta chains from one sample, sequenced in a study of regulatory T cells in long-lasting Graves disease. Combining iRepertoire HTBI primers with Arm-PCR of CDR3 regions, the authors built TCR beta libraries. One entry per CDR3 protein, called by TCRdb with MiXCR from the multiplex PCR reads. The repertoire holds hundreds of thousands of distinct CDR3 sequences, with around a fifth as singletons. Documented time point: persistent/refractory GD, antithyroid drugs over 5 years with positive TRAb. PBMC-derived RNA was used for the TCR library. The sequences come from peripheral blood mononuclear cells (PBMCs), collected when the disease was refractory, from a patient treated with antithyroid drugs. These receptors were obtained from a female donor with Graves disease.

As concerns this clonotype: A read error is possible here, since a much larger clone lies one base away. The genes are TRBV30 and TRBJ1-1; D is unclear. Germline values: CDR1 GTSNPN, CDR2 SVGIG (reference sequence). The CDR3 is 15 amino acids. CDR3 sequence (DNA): TGTGCCTGGAGTGTACGATTGAACCTGGTCACTGGAGCTTTCTTT. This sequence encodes CAWSVRLNLVTGAFF.

The chain's CDR3 is CASGGAGRGDTQYF. The CDR3 DNA sequence: TGTGCCAGCGGTGGAGCGGGACGTGGAGATACGCAGTATTTT. This chain uses TRBV6-1 with TRBJ2-3; TRBD2 agrees at 7 bases. The J segment lost 5 bases and the V segment lost 8 bases, leaving 10 bases of the junction unmatched. This CDR3 has 14 amino acids. Germline assignment: CDR1 MNHNS and CDR2 SASEGT.

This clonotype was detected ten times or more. In nucleotides, the CDR3 is TGTGCCAGCAGTCCCTCCCTCGGGACACCCCGAGTAGGCTACGAGCAGTACTTC. Translation: CASSPSLGTPRVGYEQYF. The V call is TRBV28, the J call TRBJ2-7; TRBD1 is a possible D gene (6 bases). The CDR3 has 18 amino acids. Germline V gene data show CDR1 as MDHEN and CDR2 as SYDVKM. V dropped 5 bases and J dropped 3 bases, with 26 bases sitting between them.

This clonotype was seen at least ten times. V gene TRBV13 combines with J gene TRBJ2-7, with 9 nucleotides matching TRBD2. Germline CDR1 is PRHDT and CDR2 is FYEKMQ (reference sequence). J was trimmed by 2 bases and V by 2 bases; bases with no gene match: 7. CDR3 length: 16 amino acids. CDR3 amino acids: CASSLHRLAGPYEQYF. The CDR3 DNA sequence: TGTGCCAGCAGCTTACATAGGCTAGCGGGACCCTACGAGCAGTACTTC. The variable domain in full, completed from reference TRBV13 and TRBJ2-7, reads AAGVIQSPRHLIKEKRETATLKCYPIPRHDTVYWYQQGPGQDPQFLISFYEKMQSDKGSIPDRFSAQQFSDYHSELNMSSLELGDSALYFCASSLHRLAGPYEQYFGPGTRLTVT.

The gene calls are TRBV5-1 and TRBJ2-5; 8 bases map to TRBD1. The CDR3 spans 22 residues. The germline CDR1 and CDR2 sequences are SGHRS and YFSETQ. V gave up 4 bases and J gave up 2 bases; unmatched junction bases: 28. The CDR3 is CASSPTGRTGLITSTDQETQYF. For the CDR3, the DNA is TGCGCCAGCAGCCCCACGGGACGGACAGGGTTGATCACATCTACCGATCAAGAGACCCAGTACTTC.

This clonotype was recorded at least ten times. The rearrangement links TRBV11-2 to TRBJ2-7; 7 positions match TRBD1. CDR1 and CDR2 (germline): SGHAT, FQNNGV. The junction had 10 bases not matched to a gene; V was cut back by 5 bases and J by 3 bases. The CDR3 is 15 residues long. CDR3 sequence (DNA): TGTGCCAGCAGCGCCTTATCGGGACAGAACTACGAGCAGTACTTC. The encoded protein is CASSALSGQNYEQYF.

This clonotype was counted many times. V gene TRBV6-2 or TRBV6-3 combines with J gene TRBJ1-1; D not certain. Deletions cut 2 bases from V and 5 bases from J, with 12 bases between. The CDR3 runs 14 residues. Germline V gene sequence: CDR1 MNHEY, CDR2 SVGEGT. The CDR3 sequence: CASSYPGVGTEAFF. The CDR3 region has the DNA TGTGCCAGCAGTTACCCAGGAGTTGGTACTGAAGCTTTCTTT.

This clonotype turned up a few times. CDR3 loop: CASSPLPDSELFF. CDR3 DNA sequence: TGCGCCAGCAGCCCCCTTCCAGATTCGGAACTGTTTTTT. J is TRBJ1-4 and V is TRBV5-1; D is undetermined. The germline V gene has CDR1 SGHRS and CDR2 YFSETQ. The CDR3 totals 13 residues. With 4 bases removed from V and 12 bases from J, the gap between germline ends came to 16 bases.

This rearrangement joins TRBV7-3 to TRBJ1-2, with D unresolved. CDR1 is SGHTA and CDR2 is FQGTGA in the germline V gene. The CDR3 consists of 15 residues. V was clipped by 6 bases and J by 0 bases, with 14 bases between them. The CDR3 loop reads CASSYPSGTNYGYTF. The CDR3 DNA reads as TGTGCCAGCAGTTACCCCTCTGGGACTAACTATGGCTACACCTTC.

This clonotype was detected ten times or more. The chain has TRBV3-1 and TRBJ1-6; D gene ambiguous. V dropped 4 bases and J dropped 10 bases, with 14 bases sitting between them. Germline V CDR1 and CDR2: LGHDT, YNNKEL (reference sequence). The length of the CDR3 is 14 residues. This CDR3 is CASSPGPGFSPLHF. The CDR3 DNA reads TGTGCCAGCAGCCCTGGGCCGGGATTCTCACCCCTCCACTTT.

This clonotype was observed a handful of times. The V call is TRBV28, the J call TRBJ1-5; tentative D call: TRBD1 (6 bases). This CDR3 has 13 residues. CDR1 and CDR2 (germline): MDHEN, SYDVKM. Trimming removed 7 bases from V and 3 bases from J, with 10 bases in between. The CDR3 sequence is CASTWTANQPQHF. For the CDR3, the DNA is TGTGCCAGCACCTGGACAGCCAATCAGCCCCAGCATTTT.

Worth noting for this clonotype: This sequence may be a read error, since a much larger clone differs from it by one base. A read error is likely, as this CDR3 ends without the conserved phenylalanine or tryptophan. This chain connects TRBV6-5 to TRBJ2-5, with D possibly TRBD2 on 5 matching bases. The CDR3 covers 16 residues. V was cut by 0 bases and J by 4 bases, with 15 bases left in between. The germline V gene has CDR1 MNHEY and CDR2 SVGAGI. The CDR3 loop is CASSYSMRAMRETQYL. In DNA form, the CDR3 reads TGTGCCAGCAGTTACTCGATGCGGGCCATGAGAGAGACCCAGTACCTC.

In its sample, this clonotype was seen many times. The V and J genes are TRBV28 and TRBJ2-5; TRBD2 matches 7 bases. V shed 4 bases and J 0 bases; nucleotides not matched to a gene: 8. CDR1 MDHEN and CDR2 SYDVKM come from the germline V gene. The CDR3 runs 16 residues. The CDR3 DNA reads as TGTGCCAGCAGTTCTGGTGCTAGCGGATACCAAGAGACCCAGTACTTC. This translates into CASSSGASGYQETQYF.

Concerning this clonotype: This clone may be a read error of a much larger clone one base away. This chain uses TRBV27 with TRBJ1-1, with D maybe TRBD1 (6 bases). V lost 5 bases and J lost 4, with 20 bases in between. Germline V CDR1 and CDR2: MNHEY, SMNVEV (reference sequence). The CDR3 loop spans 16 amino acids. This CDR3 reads CASSPPRGCVSTEAFF. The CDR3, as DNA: TGTGCCAGCAGTCCTCCGAGGGGGTGCGTCTCCACTGAAGCTTTCTTT.

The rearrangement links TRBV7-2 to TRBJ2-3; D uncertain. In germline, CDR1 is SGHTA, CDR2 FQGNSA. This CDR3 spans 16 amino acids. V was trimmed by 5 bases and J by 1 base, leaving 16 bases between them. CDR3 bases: TGTGCCAGCAGCACAAAAGACTGGTTTGGCACAGATACGCAGTATTTT. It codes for CASSTKDWFGTDTQYF.

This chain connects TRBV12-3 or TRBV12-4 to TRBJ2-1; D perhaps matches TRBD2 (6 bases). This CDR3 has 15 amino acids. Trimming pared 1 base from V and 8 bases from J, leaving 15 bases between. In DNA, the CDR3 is TGTGCCAGCAGTTTAGAGGGACTCTGGGGGGATGAGCAGTTCTTC. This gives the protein CASSLEGLWGDEQFF.

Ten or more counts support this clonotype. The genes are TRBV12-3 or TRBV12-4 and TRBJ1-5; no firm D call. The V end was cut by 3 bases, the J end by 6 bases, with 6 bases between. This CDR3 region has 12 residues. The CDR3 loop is CASSFGFQPQHF. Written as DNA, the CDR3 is TGTGCCAGCAGTTTCGGGTTTCAGCCCCAGCATTTT.

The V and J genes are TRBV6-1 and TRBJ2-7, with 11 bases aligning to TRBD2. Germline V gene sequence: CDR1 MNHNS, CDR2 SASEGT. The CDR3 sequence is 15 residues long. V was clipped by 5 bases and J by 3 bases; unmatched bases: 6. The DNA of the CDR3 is TGTGCCAGCAGTCCTCTAGCGGGGGGTGTCTACGAGCAGTACTTC. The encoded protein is CASSPLAGGVYEQYF.

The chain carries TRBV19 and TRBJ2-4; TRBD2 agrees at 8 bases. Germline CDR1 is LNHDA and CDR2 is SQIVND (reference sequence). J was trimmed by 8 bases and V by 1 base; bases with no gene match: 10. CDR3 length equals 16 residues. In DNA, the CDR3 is TGTGCCAGTAGTATAGTGCCGGCACTAGCGGAGGACATTCAGTACTTC. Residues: CASSIVPALAEDIQYF.

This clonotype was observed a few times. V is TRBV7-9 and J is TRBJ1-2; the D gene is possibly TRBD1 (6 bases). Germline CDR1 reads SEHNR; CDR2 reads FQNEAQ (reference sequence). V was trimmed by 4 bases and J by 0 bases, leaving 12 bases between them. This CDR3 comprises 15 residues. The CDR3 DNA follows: TGTGCCAGCAGCTCCAGGGAGGGGGCTAACTATGGCTACACCTTC. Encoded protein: CASSSREGANYGYTF.

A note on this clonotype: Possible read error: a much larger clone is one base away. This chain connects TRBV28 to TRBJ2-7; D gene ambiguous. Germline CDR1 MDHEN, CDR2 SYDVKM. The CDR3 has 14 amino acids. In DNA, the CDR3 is TGTGCCAGCAGTTGGGCAGCTTTTCACTACGGGCAGTACTTC. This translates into CASSWAAFHYGQYF.

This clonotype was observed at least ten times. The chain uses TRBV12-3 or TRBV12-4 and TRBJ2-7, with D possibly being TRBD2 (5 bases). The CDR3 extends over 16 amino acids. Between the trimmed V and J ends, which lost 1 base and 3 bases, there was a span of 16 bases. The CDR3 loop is CASSLGVTGIGYEQYF. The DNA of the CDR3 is TGTGCCAGCAGTTTAGGGGTCACGGGGATTGGCTACGAGCAGTACTTC.

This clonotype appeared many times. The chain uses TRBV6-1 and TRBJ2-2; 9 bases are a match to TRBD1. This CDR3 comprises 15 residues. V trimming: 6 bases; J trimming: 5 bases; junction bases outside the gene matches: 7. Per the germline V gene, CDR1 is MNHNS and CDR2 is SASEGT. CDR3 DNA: TGTGCCAGCAGGGCCGGGACAGGGCGTACCGGGGAGCTGTTTTTT. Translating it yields CASRAGTGRTGELFF.

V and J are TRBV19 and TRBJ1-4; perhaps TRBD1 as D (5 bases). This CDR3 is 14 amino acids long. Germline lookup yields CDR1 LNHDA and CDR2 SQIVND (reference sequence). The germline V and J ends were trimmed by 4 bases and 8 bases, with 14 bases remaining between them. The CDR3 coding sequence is TGTGCCAGTAGTACCAGGGTCGGAAAGGAAAAACTGTTTTTT. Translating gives CASSTRVGKEKLFF. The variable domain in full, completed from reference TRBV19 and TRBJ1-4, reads DGGITQSPKYLFRKEGQNVTLSCEQNLNHDAMYWYRQDPGQGLRLIYYSQIVNDFQKGDIAEGYSVSREKKESFPLTVTSAQKNPTAFYLCASSTRVGKEKLFFGSGTQLSVL.

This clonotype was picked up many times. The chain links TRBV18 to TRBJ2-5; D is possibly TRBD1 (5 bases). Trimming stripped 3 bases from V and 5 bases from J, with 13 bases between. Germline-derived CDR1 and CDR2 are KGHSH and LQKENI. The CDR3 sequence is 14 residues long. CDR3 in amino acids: CASSPGPGRETQYF. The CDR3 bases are TGTGCCAGCTCACCCGGTCCAGGGCGGGAGACCCAGTACTTC.

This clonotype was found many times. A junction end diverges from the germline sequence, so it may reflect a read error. In nucleotides, the CDR3 is TGCGCCAGCAGCGAAGTGGGGGAGACCCAGTACTTC. Amino acids: CASSEVGETQYF. This chain uses TRBV6-1 with TRBJ2-5; D is ambiguous. This CDR3 has 12 residues. Germline CDR1 is MNHNS and CDR2 is SASEGT.

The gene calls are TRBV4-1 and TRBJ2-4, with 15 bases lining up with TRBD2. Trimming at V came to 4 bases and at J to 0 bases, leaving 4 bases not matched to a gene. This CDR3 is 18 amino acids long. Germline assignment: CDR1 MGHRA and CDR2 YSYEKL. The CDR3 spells CASSPGLAGGRAKNIQYF. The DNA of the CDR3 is TGCGCCAGCAGCCCGGGACTAGCGGGGGGAAGAGCCAAAAACATTCAGTACTTC.